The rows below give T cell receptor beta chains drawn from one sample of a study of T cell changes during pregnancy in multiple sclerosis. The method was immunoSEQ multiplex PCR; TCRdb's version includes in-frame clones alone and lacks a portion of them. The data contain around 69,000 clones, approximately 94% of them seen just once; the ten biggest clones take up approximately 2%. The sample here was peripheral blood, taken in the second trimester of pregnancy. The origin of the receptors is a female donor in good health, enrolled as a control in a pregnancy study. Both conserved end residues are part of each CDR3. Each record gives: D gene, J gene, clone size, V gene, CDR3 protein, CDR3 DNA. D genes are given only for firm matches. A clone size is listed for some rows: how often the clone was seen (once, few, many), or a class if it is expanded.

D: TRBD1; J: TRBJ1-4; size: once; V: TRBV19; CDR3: CASSPGDRTNEKLFF; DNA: TGTGCCAGTAGTCCCGGGGACAGGACTAATGAAAAACTGTTTTTT
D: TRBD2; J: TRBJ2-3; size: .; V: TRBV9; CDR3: CASSVGAGTPSTDTQYF; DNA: TGTGCCAGCAGCGTAGGAGCGGGAACCCCTAGCACAGATACGCAGTATTTT
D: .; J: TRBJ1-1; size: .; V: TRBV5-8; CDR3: CASLYLNTEAFF; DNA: TGTGCCAGCCTCTACCTGAACACTGAAGCTTTCTTT
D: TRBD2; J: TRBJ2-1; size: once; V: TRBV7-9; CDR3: CAKSGLAGGPSDEQFF; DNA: TGTGCCAAATCGGGACTAGCGGGGGGGCCTAGCGATGAGCAGTTCTTC
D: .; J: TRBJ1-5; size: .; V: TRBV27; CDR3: CASSSAGRTQPQHF; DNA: TGTGCCAGCAGTTCCGCGGGGAGGACTCAGCCCCAGCATTTT
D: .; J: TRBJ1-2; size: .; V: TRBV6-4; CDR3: CASSPLVEGEGYTF; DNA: TGTGCCAGCAGTCCCTTGGTAGAGGGTGAAGGCTACACCTTC
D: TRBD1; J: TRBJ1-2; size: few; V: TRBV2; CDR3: CASSPSGQGYGYTF; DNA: TGTGCCAGCAGTCCATCGGGACAGGGTTATGGCTACACCTTC
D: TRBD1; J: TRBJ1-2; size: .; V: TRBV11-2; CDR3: CASSPTTGGGYGYTF; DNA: TGTGCCAGCAGCCCAACCACAGGGGGAGGCTATGGCTACACCTTC
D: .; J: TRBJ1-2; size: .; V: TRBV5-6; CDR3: CASSGRQGAGYTF; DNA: TGTGCCAGCAGCGGGCGGCAGGGTGCAGGCTACACCTTC
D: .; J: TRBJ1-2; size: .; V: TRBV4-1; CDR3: CASSQIGEENYGYTF; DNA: TGCGCCAGCAGCCAAATCGGCGAGGAAAACTATGGCTACACCTTC
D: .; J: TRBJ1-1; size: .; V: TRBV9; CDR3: CASSTSGAGETEAFF; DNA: TGTGCCAGCAGCACTTCAGGGGCAGGGGAAACTGAAGCTTTCTTT
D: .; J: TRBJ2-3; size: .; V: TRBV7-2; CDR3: CAGSGGGADTQYF; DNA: TGTGCCGGGTCCGGAGGGGGGGCAGATACGCAGTATTTT
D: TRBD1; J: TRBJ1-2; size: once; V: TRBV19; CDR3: CASSIDPAGGYGYTF; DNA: TGTGCCAGTAGTATAGATCCGGCAGGGGGGTATGGCTACACCTTC
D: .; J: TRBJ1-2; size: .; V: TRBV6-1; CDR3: CASSEANSYGYTF; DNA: TGTGCCAGCAGTGAAGCGAACAGTTATGGCTACACCTTC
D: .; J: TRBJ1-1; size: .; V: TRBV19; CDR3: CATQRGGGLTEAFF; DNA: TGTGCCACCCAAAGGGGCGGGGGTCTGACTGAAGCTTTCTTT
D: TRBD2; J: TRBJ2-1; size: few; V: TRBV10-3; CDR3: CAISESQASGDYNEQFF; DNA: TGTGCCATCAGTGAGTCTCAGGCTAGCGGGGATTACAATGAGCAGTTCTTC